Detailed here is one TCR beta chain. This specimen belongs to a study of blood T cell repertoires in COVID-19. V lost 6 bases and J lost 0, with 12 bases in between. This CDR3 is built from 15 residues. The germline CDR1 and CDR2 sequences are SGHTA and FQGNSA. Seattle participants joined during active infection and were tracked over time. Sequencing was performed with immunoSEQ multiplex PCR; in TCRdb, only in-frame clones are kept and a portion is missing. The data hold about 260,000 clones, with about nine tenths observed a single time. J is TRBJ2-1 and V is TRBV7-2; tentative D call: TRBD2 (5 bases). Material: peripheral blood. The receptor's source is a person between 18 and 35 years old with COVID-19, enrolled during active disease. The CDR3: CASRRGGGSYNEQFF. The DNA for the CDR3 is TGTGCCAGCAGACGTGGAGGCGGCTCCTACAATGAGCAGTTCTTC.